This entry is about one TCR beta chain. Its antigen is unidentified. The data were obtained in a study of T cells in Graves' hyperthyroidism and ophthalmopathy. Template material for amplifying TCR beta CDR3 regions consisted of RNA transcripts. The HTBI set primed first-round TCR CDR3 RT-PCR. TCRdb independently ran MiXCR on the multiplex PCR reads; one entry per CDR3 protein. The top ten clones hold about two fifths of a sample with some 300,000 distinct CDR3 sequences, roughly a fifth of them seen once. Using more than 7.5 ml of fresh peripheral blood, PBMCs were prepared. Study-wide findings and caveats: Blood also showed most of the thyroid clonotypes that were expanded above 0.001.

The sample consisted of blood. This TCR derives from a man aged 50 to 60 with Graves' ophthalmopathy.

The CDR3 here is CASSYTGQPYSNQPQHF. DNA for the CDR3: TGTGCCAGCAGTTACACCGGACAGCCTTATAGCAATCAGCCCCAGCATTTT. This sequence joins TRBV28 and TRBJ1-5, with D possibly TRBD1 on 6 matching bases. Germline values: CDR1 MDHEN, CDR2 SYDVKM. V lost 4 bases, J lost 0 bases, and 16 bases lay in between. The CDR3 is 17 amino acids.